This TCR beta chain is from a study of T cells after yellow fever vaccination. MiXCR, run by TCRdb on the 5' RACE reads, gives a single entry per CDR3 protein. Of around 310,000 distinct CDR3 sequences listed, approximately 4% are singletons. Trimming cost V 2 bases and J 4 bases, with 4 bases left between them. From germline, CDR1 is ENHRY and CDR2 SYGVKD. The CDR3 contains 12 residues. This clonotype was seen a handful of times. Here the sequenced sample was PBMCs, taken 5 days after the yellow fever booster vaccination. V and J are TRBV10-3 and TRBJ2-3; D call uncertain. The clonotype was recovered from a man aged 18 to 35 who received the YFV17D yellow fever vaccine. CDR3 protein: CAISEQADTQYF. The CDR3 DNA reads TGTGCCATCAGTGAGCAGGCAGATACGCAGTATTTT.